Listed here are 11 T cell receptor beta chains from one sample, sequenced in a study of identifying expanded T cells in peripheral blood. Repertoires were generated with immunoSEQ multiplex PCR, while TCRdb's copy carries only in-frame clones and drops some. In the table there are 130,000 or so clones, over 65% of which are singletons. Specimen: blood. Source of these receptors: a person aged 18 to 70 in good health.

This clone was counted only a few times. The chain combines TRBV27 with TRBJ1-2; tentative D call: TRBD1 (5 bases). V was clipped by 5 bases and J by 10 bases, with 17 bases between them. Germline CDR1 reads MNHEY; CDR2 reads SMNVEV (reference sequence). The length of the CDR3 is 13 residues. Written as DNA, the CDR3 is TGTGCCAGCAGTACCAGCGCCGGGACCTCCTACACCTTC. Translation gives CASSTSAGTSYTF.

The V gene is TRBV7-9, the J gene TRBJ2-4; D might be TRBD2 (6 bases). The CDR3 runs 16 residues. In germline, CDR1 is SEHNR, CDR2 FQNEAQ (reference sequence). Between the trimmed V and J ends, which lost 6 bases and 1 base, there was a span of 16 bases. The CDR3 nucleotides read TGTGCCAGCAGTACGACCTCGGGGGAGGCCAAAAACATTCAGTACTTC. It translates to CASSTTSGEAKNIQYF.

The chain employs TRBV2 and TRBJ2-3; D not certain. With 8 bases removed from V and 1 base from J, the gap between germline ends came to 10 bases. The CDR3 runs 13 residues. Germline CDR1 is SNHLY and CDR2 is FYNNEI. The CDR3 reads CASRLSGTDTQYF. In DNA form, the CDR3 reads TGTGCCAGCCGACTTTCGGGCACAGATACGCAGTATTTT.

The rearrangement links TRBV20-1 to TRBJ2-5, with unresolved D. CDR1 is DFQATT, CDR2 SNEGSKA, per germline (reference sequence). The CDR3 sequence is 11 residues long. Trimming pared 6 bases from V and 9 bases from J, leaving 14 bases between. The CDR3 spells CSAHPAESQYF. The CDR3 region has the DNA TGCAGTGCCCACCCGGCCGAGTCCCAGTACTTC.

The rearrangement joins TRBV5-8 to TRBJ2-7; D is ambiguous. The V and J ends lost 1 base and 3 bases respectively, with 11 bases between them. This CDR3 has 14 amino acids. CDR1 SGHTS and CDR2 YDEGEE come from the germline V gene. The CDR3 DNA reads as TGTGCCAGCAGCTTGCCCCCCTCTCTCTACGAGCAGTACTTC. Translated, it gives CASSLPPSLYEQYF.

The rearrangement joins TRBV6-4 to TRBJ1-1; no reliable D call. The CDR3 length is 13 residues. Trimming shortened V by 3 bases and J by 3 bases, and 8 bases separated the two germline ends. Per the germline V gene, CDR1 is MRHNA and CDR2 is SNTAGT. CDR3 sequence reads: CASSESGHTEAFF. The CDR3 DNA reads as TGTGCCAGCAGTGAAAGTGGACACACTGAAGCTTTCTTT.

This clone was counted only a few times. The rearrangement links TRBV4-1 to TRBJ1-1; D unresolved. The CDR3 is 13 amino acids. The V end was cut by 0 bases, the J end by 7 bases, with 9 bases between. In germline, CDR1 is MGHRA, CDR2 YSYEKL. CDR3 sequence: CASSQDKAGEAFF. The DNA of the CDR3 is TGCGCCAGCAGCCAAGATAAGGCAGGTGAAGCTTTCTTT.

The CDR3 here is CASRPVGQGRDGYTF. CDR3 nucleotide sequence: TGTGCCAGCAGACCCGTGGGACAGGGACGAGATGGCTACACCTTC. J is TRBJ1-2 and V is TRBV6-6; 9 bases agree with TRBD1. Germline V lookup: CDR1 MNHNY, CDR2 SVGAGI (reference sequence). The V segment lost 6 bases and the J segment 6 bases; nucleotides outside the gene matches: 11. The CDR3 length is 15 residues.

The sample holds one count of this clone. The rearrangement uses TRBV7-9 and TRBJ2-3; tentatively, D is TRBD2 (6 bases). The CDR3 runs 15 residues. The germline gives CDR1 SEHNR, CDR2 FQNEAQ (reference sequence). The V end lost 5 bases, the J end lost 1 base, and 13 bases lay between the germline ends. This chain's CDR3 is CASSPRGERTDTQYF. CDR3 in DNA: TGTGCCAGCAGCCCCCGCGGGGAGCGCACAGATACGCAGTATTTT.

The gene calls are TRBV6-6 and TRBJ2-3, with no clear D. Germline loops: CDR1 MNHNY, CDR2 SVGAGI (reference sequence). V was clipped by 3 bases and J by 4 bases, with 14 bases between them. The CDR3 runs 15 residues. The CDR3 loop is CASSYPLPQADTQYF. CDR3 sequence (DNA): TGTGCCAGCAGTTATCCTCTACCCCAGGCAGATACGCAGTATTTT.

This clone turned up a few times. V is TRBV21-1 and J is TRBJ1-6. TRBV21-1 is described as a pseudogene. This CDR3 contains 16 residues. This chain's CDR3 is CASSKASWGDNSPLHF. In DNA, the CDR3 is TGTGCCAGCAGCAAAGCGTCATGGGGGGATAATTCACCCCTCCACTTT.